The 29 T cell receptor beta chains below all came from one sample that was sequenced in a study of blood T cell repertoires in COVID-19. Sequencing used immunoSEQ multiplex PCR; TCRdb keeps in-frame clones, though not all of them. This sample has about 18,000 clones, with about 91% found just once. Material: PBMCs or T cells enriched from blood (not recorded which). These receptors were obtained from a woman aged 30 to 39 who had recovered from COVID-19.

The sample holds one count of this clone. The chain combines TRBV6-5 with TRBJ1-5; 9 nucleotides agree with TRBD1. The CDR3 has 15 residues. From germline, CDR1 is MNHEY and CDR2 SVGAGI. J lost 6 bases, V lost 2 bases, and 5 bases had no gene match. CDR3 region: CASSYGGQGGQPQHF. In DNA form, the CDR3 reads TGTGCCAGCAGTTACGGGGGACAGGGAGGTCAGCCCCAGCATTTT.

This clone was seen once. The chain recombines TRBV5-5 with TRBJ2-5; no definite D call. Germline V gene data show CDR1 as SGHKS and CDR2 as YYEKEE (reference sequence). Trimming cost V 0 bases and J 1 base, with 7 bases left between them. This CDR3 contains 14 residues. CDR3 loop: CASSLGHLQETQYF. CDR3 sequence (DNA): TGTGCCAGCAGCTTGGGACATCTCCAAGAGACCCAGTACTTC.

This chain joins TRBV3-1 (or the pseudogene TRBV3-2) and TRBJ2-2, with a tentative D call TRBD2 (6 bases). The length of the CDR3 is 14 residues. V was pared by 3 bases and J by 5 bases, with 10 bases between. Germline-derived CDR1 and CDR2 are LGHDT and YNNKEL (reference sequence). The CDR3 nucleotides are TGTGCCAGCAGCCAGGGACTCGTTACCGGGGAGCTGTTTTTT. Its protein product is CASSQGLVTGELFF.

This clone has just a few counts. The chain is built from TRBV18 and TRBJ2-7, with 8 nucleotides matching TRBD1. CDR1 and CDR2 (germline): KGHSH, LQKENI. Trimming at V came to 2 bases and at J to 0 bases, leaving 6 bases not matched to a gene. This CDR3 spans 16 amino acids. CDR3 region: CASSPTGGRSSYEQYF. CDR3 in DNA: TGTGCCAGCTCACCAACAGGGGGTAGGAGCTCCTACGAGCAGTACTTC.

This chain links TRBV24-1 with TRBJ2-2, with a tentative D call TRBD1 (6 bases). V lost 0 bases and J 3 bases, leaving 16 bases between the germline ends. Germline lookup yields CDR1 KGHDR and CDR2 SFDVKD. There are 18 residues in the CDR3. Written as DNA, the CDR3 is TGTGCCACCAGTGATTTGTCTGGGGGCAGGGGTTACACCGGGGAGCTGTTTTTT. Its translation: CATSDLSGGRGYTGELFF.

The chain employs TRBV6-4 and TRBJ2-5; maybe TRBD1 (6 bases). V lost 6 bases and J 5 bases, leaving 16 bases between the germline ends. The germline V gene has CDR1 MRHNA and CDR2 SNTAGT. The CDR3 is 14 amino acids. For the CDR3, the DNA is TGTGCCAGCAGGAGTCCCCAGGGGTGGGAGACCCAGTACTTC. Translating gives CASRSPQGWETQYF.

This clone was seen once. This rearrangement joins TRBV7-2 to TRBJ1-2, with D perhaps TRBD1 (5 bases). Trimming took 5 bases from V and 2 from J, leaving 12 bases between them. The CDR3 has 14 amino acids. The V gene's germline CDR1 is SGHTA and CDR2 FQGNSA. This chain's CDR3 is CASSVTRGNYGYTF. CDR3 sequence (DNA): TGTGCCAGCAGCGTTACAAGGGGAAACTATGGCTACACCTTC.

The rearrangement links TRBV19 to TRBJ2-7; a possible D gene is TRBD2 (5 bases). The V end was cut by 1 base, the J end by 5 bases, with 12 bases between. The CDR3 has 14 residues. The germline CDR1 and CDR2 sequences are LNHDA and SQIVND (reference sequence). The DNA for the CDR3 is TGTGCCAGTAGTATAGCCCGAGGGCAGAACGAGCAGTACTTC. Amino acid sequence: CASSIARGQNEQYF.

This clone was recorded a few times. V and J are TRBV4-3 and TRBJ2-3, with D unclear. The V end lost 4 bases, the J end lost 3 bases, and 17 bases lay between the germline ends. Germline loops: CDR1 LGHNA, CDR2 YSLEER. The CDR3 extends over 16 amino acids. CDR3 bases: TGCGCCAGCAGCCCAGAGGTCAGGTTTAGGACAGATACGCAGTATTTT. It codes for CASSPEVRFRTDTQYF.

This chain uses TRBV5-1 with TRBJ2-2; tentative D call: TRBD1 (7 bases). This CDR3 has 13 amino acids. The germline V gene encodes CDR1 SGHRS and CDR2 YFSETQ. V was shortened by 4 bases and J by 6 bases, with 10 bases between the two germline ends. This CDR3 reads CASSVRGAGELFF. In DNA, the CDR3 is TGCGCCAGCAGCGTCAGGGGGGCCGGGGAGCTGTTTTTT.

This clone was seen just once. The V and J genes are TRBV9 and TRBJ1-2; D remains ambiguous. Germline lookup yields CDR1 SGDLS and CDR2 YYNGEE. The V end lost 0 bases, the J end lost 8 bases, and 11 bases lay between the germline ends. The CDR3 runs 13 residues. The CDR3 region is CASSVEGEEGYTF. The CDR3, as DNA: TGTGCCAGCAGCGTAGAGGGAGAGGAAGGCTACACCTTC. Together with reference TRBV9 and TRBJ1-2, the CDR3 gives the full variable domain: DSGVTQTPKHLITATGQRVTLRCSPRSGDLSVYWYQQSLDQGLQFLIQYYNGEERAKGNILERFSAQQFPDLHSELNLSSLELGDSALYFCASSVEGEEGYTFGSGTRLTVV.

The rearrangement links TRBV6-2 or TRBV6-3 to TRBJ1-1; TRBD1 might be the D (6 bases). Germline V gives CDR1 MNHEY, CDR2 SVGEGT. The germline V and J ends were trimmed by 6 bases and 3 bases, with 14 bases remaining between them. CDR3 length: 14 residues. In DNA form, the CDR3 reads TGTGCCAGCAGCCGTGGGGGGGCCGACACTGAAGCTTTCTTT. Its protein product is CASSRGGADTEAFF.

V is TRBV19 and J is TRBJ2-2; a weak D match, TRBD2 (6 bases). CDR1 is LNHDA and CDR2 is SQIVND in the germline V gene (reference sequence). CDR3 length: 14 residues. Trimming shortened V by 5 bases and J by 6 bases, and 13 bases separated the two germline ends. This chain's CDR3 is CASSLGTGPGELFF. The CDR3 DNA follows: TGTGCCAGTAGTCTCGGGACTGGGCCCGGGGAGCTGTTTTTT.

The CDR3 reads CASRVDRNRQETQYF. Written as DNA, the CDR3 is TGTGCCAGCAGGGTCGACAGGAACCGCCAAGAGACCCAGTACTTC. This rearrangement joins TRBV5-4 to TRBJ2-5; weak D call: TRBD1 (6 bases). Trimming left V 5 bases short and J 1 base short, with 15 bases between. Germline V gene sequence: CDR1 SGHNT, CDR2 YYREEE (reference sequence). The CDR3 has 15 residues.

The chain couples TRBV28 to TRBJ1-2, with D possibly matching TRBD1 (5 bases). Germline V gene lookup returns CDR1 MDHEN and CDR2 SYDVKM. With 3 bases removed from V and 4 bases from J, the gap between germline ends came to 9 bases. CDR3 size: 13 residues. DNA of the CDR3: TGTGCCAGCAGTTTCGCGACAGTCTATGGCTACACCTTC. It specifies CASSFATVYGYTF.

The chain joins TRBV19 to TRBJ1-1, with D possibly being TRBD1 (6 bases). Germline CDR1 reads LNHDA; CDR2 reads SQIVND (reference sequence). The CDR3 totals 13 residues. Trimming left V 8 bases short and J 5 bases short, with 15 bases between. CDR3 DNA sequence: TGTGCCAGTTCCGTCGACAGGCAGACTGAAGCTTTCTTT. Residues: CASSVDRQTEAFF.

The rearrangement links TRBV18 to TRBJ1-1; 7 bases line up with TRBD1. The germline gives CDR1 KGHSH, CDR2 LQKENI. Germline trimming cut 6 bases from V and 2 bases from J; bases unmatched to any gene: 6. This CDR3 contains 14 residues. The CDR3 DNA follows: TGTGCCAGCTCTCCAGGGGGGGCTAACACTGAAGCTTTCTTT. It is translated as CASSPGGANTEAFF.

V usage is TRBV6-2 or TRBV6-3 and J usage is TRBJ2-5; D perhaps matches TRBD2 (6 bases). Germline values: CDR1 MNHEY, CDR2 SVGEGT. The CDR3 length is 16 residues. Trimming stripped 2 bases from V and 0 bases from J, with 13 bases between. The CDR3 spells CASSYGVAANQETQYF. The CDR3 DNA follows: TGTGCCAGCAGTTACGGGGTAGCGGCGAACCAAGAGACCCAGTACTTC.

This chain joins TRBV30 and TRBJ1-3; the D is unclear. The germline gives CDR1 GTSNPN, CDR2 SVGIG (reference sequence). The CDR3 is 12 amino acids. V lost 8 bases and J 3 bases, leaving 11 bases between the germline ends. The chain's CDR3 is CALTDGGNTIYF. The CDR3 DNA is TGTGCCCTTACAGATGGTGGAAACACCATATATTTT.

Only a few counts were recorded for this clone. The rearrangement links TRBV2 to TRBJ2-6; tentatively, D is TRBD1 (5 bases). This CDR3 comprises 16 residues. The germline V gene encodes CDR1 SNHLY and CDR2 FYNNEI. Trimming removed 7 bases at V and 0 bases at J, with 13 bases between. The CDR3 nucleotides read TGTGCCAGCACTCCTAGACAGACCTCTGGGGCCAACGTCCTGACTTTC. Translated: CASTPRQTSGANVLTF.

CDR3 amino acids: CASSSSTGSGNTIYF. Here the CDR3 DNA reads TGTGCCAGCAGTTCGTCGACAGGGTCTGGAAACACCATATATTTT. This sequence joins TRBV6-5 and TRBJ1-3; 7 bases line up with TRBD1. V shed 4 bases and J 1 base; nucleotides not matched to a gene: 4. The CDR3 is 15 residues long. CDR1 is MNHEY, CDR2 SVGAGI, per germline.

Written as DNA, the CDR3 is TGTGCCAGCAGCGTATCTGGGGCTACTAACTATGGCTACACCTTC. It specifies CASSVSGATNYGYTF. The chain carries TRBV9 and TRBJ1-2, with D perhaps TRBD1 (5 bases). Germline loops: CDR1 SGDLS, CDR2 YYNGEE. The V and J ends lost 1 base and 0 bases respectively, with 10 bases between them. The length of the CDR3 is 15 residues.

This clone was recorded once. The chain recombines TRBV28 with TRBJ1-5; D uncertain. Trimming took off 5 bases at V and 9 bases at J, with 8 bases between the two ends. There are 11 residues in the CDR3. The germline gives CDR1 MDHEN, CDR2 SYDVKM. Here the CDR3 DNA reads TGTGCCAGCAGTCCCGAGGGGCCCCAGCATTTT. Its translation is CASSPEGPQHF.

The rearrangement uses TRBV19 and TRBJ1-1; D is undetermined. This CDR3 region has 15 residues. The V gene lost 3 bases and the J gene lost 3 bases, with 14 bases spanning the gap. CDR1 is LNHDA, CDR2 SQIVND, per germline (reference sequence). The CDR3 here is CASSMGAIQDTEAFF. CDR3 coding DNA: TGTGCCAGTAGTATGGGTGCGATCCAGGACACTGAAGCTTTCTTT.

V is TRBV30 and J is TRBJ2-7; TRBD1 matches 9 bases. Germline assignment: CDR1 GTSNPN and CDR2 SVGIG (reference sequence). V was clipped by 3 bases and J by 3 bases; unmatched bases: 6. The CDR3 sequence is 14 residues long. The CDR3 sequence is CAWRKQGAFYEQYF. CDR3 DNA sequence: TGTGCCTGGAGAAAACAGGGGGCCTTCTACGAGCAGTACTTC. Based on the CDR3 plus reference TRBV30 and TRBJ2-7, the full variable domain is SQTIHQWPATLVQPVGSPLSLECTVEGTSNPNLYWYRQAAGRGLQLLFYSVGIGQISSEVPQNLSASRPQDRQFILSSKKLLLSDSGFYLCAWRKQGAFYEQYFGPGTRLTVT.

The chain is built from TRBV7-2 and TRBJ2-7; D is uncertain. This CDR3 region has 14 residues. The V end was cut by 4 bases, the J end by 2 bases, with 12 bases between. CDR1 is SGHTA and CDR2 is FQGNSA in the germline V gene. The CDR3 region has the DNA TGTGCCAGCAGCTCCCCCGCGGCCGCCTACGAGCAGTACTTC. Translating gives CASSSPAAAYEQYF. Looking up the rest from reference TRBV7-2 and TRBJ2-7 gives the full variable domain: GAGVSQSPSNKVTEKGKDVELRCDPISGHTALYWYRQSLGQGLEFLIYFQGNSAPDKSGLPSDRFSAERTGGSVSTLTIQRTQQEDSAVYLCASSSPAAAYEQYFGPGTRLTVT.

Only one count was recorded for this clone. The rearrangement uses TRBV4-3 and TRBJ1-4, with 9 bases matching TRBD1. V was clipped by 0 bases and J by 10 bases; unmatched bases: 9. CDR3 length equals 16 residues. Germline CDR1 is LGHNA and CDR2 is YSLEER. DNA for the CDR3: TGCGCCAGCAGCCAAGATCGGGGACAGGGTATTGGAAAACTGTTTTTT. It specifies CASSQDRGQGIGKLFF.

J is TRBJ2-2 and V is TRBV7-3, with unresolved D. The CDR3 runs to 12 residues. The V gene lost 6 bases and the J gene lost 5 bases, with 7 bases spanning the gap. The germline gives CDR1 SGHTA, CDR2 FQGTGA. The CDR3 here is CASSRGTGELFF. Written as DNA, the CDR3 is TGTGCCAGCAGTCGAGGAACCGGGGAGCTGTTTTTT.

This clone is a singleton in its sample. The V call is TRBV7-3, the J call TRBJ2-6; unclear D gene. CDR1 and CDR2 (germline): SGHTA, FQGTGA. This CDR3 is built from 16 residues. V was shortened by 0 bases and J by 0 bases, with 6 bases between the two germline ends. Here the CDR3 reads CASSLTPGSGANVLTF. CDR3 bases: TGTGCCAGCAGCTTAACCCCCGGCTCTGGGGCCAACGTCCTGACTTTC.